These 27 T cell receptor beta chains were sequenced from one sample in a study of graft-versus-host responses after intestinal transplantation. Sequencing was performed with immunoSEQ multiplex PCR; in TCRdb, only in-frame clones are kept and a portion is missing. The sample lists around 77,000 clones, around 95% occurring once. The antigens for these receptors are not known. Source: unstimulated CD8+ T cells sorted from spleen or lymph node cells, taken before intestinal transplant. All receptors come from a human donor who received an intestinal transplant.

This clone was seen a handful of times. V gene TRBV7-9 combines with J gene TRBJ1-1, with D hard to call. This CDR3 contains 11 residues. Germline CDR1 and CDR2: SEHNR and FQNEAQ (reference sequence). V lost 2 bases, J lost 8 bases, and 6 bases lay in between. The CDR3 loop reads CASSLSGEAFF. As DNA, the CDR3 is TGTGCCAGCAGCTTAAGCGGAGAAGCTTTCTTT.

This chain connects TRBV4-1 to TRBJ2-7; tentatively, D is TRBD2 (6 bases). This CDR3 has 18 amino acids. V was clipped by 1 base and J by 3 bases, with 22 bases between them. CDR1 MGHRA and CDR2 YSYEKL come from the germline V gene. The CDR3 region has the DNA TGCGCCAGCAGCCAAGGGGGAGTAAGCGGGTATGGGGGCTACGAGCAGTACTTC. Amino acid sequence: CASSQGGVSGYGGYEQYF.

The CDR3 DNA reads as TGTGCCAGCAGCGTTAACAATGAGCAGTTCTTC. Protein sequence: CASSVNNEQFF. The rearrangement links TRBV9 to TRBJ2-1; D gene ambiguous. Trimming took off 2 bases at V and 5 bases at J, with 2 bases between the two ends. CDR3 size: 11 residues. CDR1 is SGDLS and CDR2 is YYNGEE in the germline V gene.

The chain couples TRBV6-5 to TRBJ2-5; D is unclear. Trimming took 3 bases from V and 5 from J, leaving 16 bases between them. From germline, CDR1 is MNHEY and CDR2 SVGAGI. CDR3 length: 15 residues. The CDR3 DNA reads as TGTGCCAGCAGTTATGTTCGGCGGTCCGAGGAGACCCAGTACTTC. As protein: CASSYVRRSEETQYF.

The chain joins TRBV5-4 to TRBJ2-2; D remains unclear. The germline CDR1 and CDR2 sequences are SGHNT and YYREEE (reference sequence). V was pared by 0 bases and J by 2 bases, with 17 bases between. This CDR3 is 18 amino acids long. The CDR3 nucleotides are TGTGCCAGCAGCTTGGCGTCGCGGACCGGCTTTAACACCGGGGAGCTGTTTTTT. Its protein product is CASSLASRTGFNTGELFF.

This chain uses TRBV2 with TRBJ2-1, with 11 bases lining up with TRBD2. V shed 10 bases, J shed 7 bases, and the junction held 6 bases outside the gene matches. The CDR3 extends over 13 amino acids. The germline CDR1 and CDR2 sequences are SNHLY and FYNNEI. The CDR3 DNA sequence: TGTGCCACCCCGGGACTAGCGGCTAATGAGCAGTTCTTC. Translation: CATPGLAANEQFF. The full variable domain, in which reference TRBV2 and TRBJ2-1 provide the parts outside the CDR3, is EPEVTQTPSHQVTQMGQEVILRCVPISNHLYFYWYRQILGQKVEFLVSFYNNEISEKSEIFDDQFSVERPDGSNFTLKIRSTKLEDSAMYFCATPGLAANEQFFGPGTRLTVL.

This chain connects TRBV18 to TRBJ2-1, with D tentatively TRBD2 (5 bases). This CDR3 contains 17 residues. V gave up 4 bases and J gave up 1 base, with 17 bases separating them. Germline loops: CDR1 KGHSH, CDR2 LQKENI. DNA for the CDR3: TGTGCCAGCTCACTAGAGGGCAGGCTAGGGTCCTACAATGAGCAGTTCTTC. Residues: CASSLEGRLGSYNEQFF.

The chain uses TRBV7-3 and TRBJ2-1, with TRBD2 matching 13 bases. The CDR3 spans 20 residues. The junction had 21 bases not matched to a gene; V was cut back by 6 bases and J by 7 bases. The germline gives CDR1 SGHTA, CDR2 FQGTGA. DNA for the CDR3: TGTGCCAGCAGGGCGGGGATCACCCCTCGCGGACTAGCGGGAGCAAATGAGCAGTTCTTC. This encodes CASRAGITPRGLAGANEQFF.

This CDR3 reads CASSYLRVARVGEQFF. Here the CDR3 DNA reads TGTGCCAGCAGTTATCTGAGGGTGGCGCGCGTAGGTGAGCAGTTCTTC. The chain carries TRBV6-9 and TRBJ2-1, with D possibly being TRBD2 (5 bases). The V gene lost 2 bases and the J gene lost 9 bases, with 20 bases spanning the gap. In germline, CDR1 is MNHGY, CDR2 SVAAGI. The CDR3 length is 16 residues.

V gene TRBV10-2 combines with J gene TRBJ2-7, with 14 bases that match TRBD2. Trimming removed 6 bases from V and 5 bases from J; junction bases left unmatched: 6. CDR1 is WSHSY and CDR2 is SAAADI in the germline V gene. CDR3 length: 15 residues. The CDR3 sequence: CASSHGTSGSHEQYF. CDR3 in DNA: TGCGCCAGCAGCCACGGGACTAGCGGGAGCCACGAGCAGTACTTC.

The chain has TRBV27 and TRBJ2-6; D is unresolved. The CDR3 totals 12 residues. Trimming cost V 6 bases and J 2 bases, with 2 bases left between them. Germline V gene data show CDR1 as MNHEY and CDR2 as SMNVEV (reference sequence). The CDR3 DNA sequence: TGTGCCAGCAGGACTGGGGCCAACGTCCTGACTTTC. It codes for CASRTGANVLTF.

The chain is built from TRBV6-1 and TRBJ2-3, with D possibly matching TRBD2 (6 bases). CDR3 length: 14 amino acids. V lost 7 bases and J 0 bases, leaving 11 bases between the germline ends. Germline CDR1 and CDR2: MNHNS and SASEGT. The CDR3 loop reads CASMIAESTDTQYF. The CDR3 nucleotides are TGTGCCAGCATGATAGCGGAGAGCACAGATACGCAGTATTTT.

This chain connects TRBV5-5 to TRBJ2-5; a weak D match, TRBD2 (6 bases). The length of the CDR3 is 14 residues. Germline V CDR1 and CDR2: SGHKS, YYEKEE (reference sequence). V dropped 0 bases and J dropped 10 bases, with 16 bases sitting between them. The CDR3 spells CASSLDGGIGNQYF. The CDR3 DNA follows: TGTGCCAGCAGCTTGGATGGCGGGATCGGGAACCAGTACTTC.

The count of this clone is one. The genes are TRBV11-3 and TRBJ2-1; 8 nucleotides agree with TRBD2. CDR1 is SGHNT and CDR2 is YENEEA in the germline V gene. The CDR3 sequence is 18 residues long. The ends lost 4 bases at V and 4 bases at J; junction bases unmatched: 15. The CDR3 protein is CASSSRGAGGPNYNEQFF. The CDR3 bases are TGTGCCAGCAGCTCGCGTGGGGCGGGAGGTCCGAATTACAATGAGCAGTTCTTC.

This clone was detected only once. The V call is TRBV23-1, the J call TRBJ2-7; 11 nucleotides agree with TRBD1. TRBV23-1 has ORF status, its function being uncertain. Unmatched junction bases numbered 9, after V lost 4 bases and J lost 7 bases. The CDR3 totals 15 residues. The CDR3 is CASSPGGQGEKEQYF. CDR3 sequence (DNA): TGCGCCAGCAGTCCGGGGGGACAGGGGGAGAAGGAGCAGTACTTC.

This clone was found once. The gene calls are TRBV9 and TRBJ2-7, with TRBD2 identical over 7 bases. J gave up 4 bases and V 4 bases, and 26 bases lay outside the gene matches. The CDR3 is 20 residues long. Germline V lookup: CDR1 SGDLS, CDR2 YYNGEE. CDR3 protein: CASSPPPGGSQSKVVYEQYF. For the CDR3, the DNA is TGTGCCAGCAGCCCCCCCCCTGGCGGGAGTCAGAGTAAGGTGGTGTACGAGCAGTACTTC.

This clone appeared once. The V call is TRBV10-3, the J call TRBJ2-1, with 7 bases lining up with TRBD1. Germline CDR1 is ENHRY and CDR2 is SYGVKD. This CDR3 spans 14 amino acids. Trimming removed 6 bases from V and 3 bases from J; junction bases left unmatched: 5. The CDR3 region is CAIRNWDSYNEQFF. As DNA, the CDR3 is TGTGCCATCAGGAACTGGGACAGCTACAATGAGCAGTTCTTC.

V is TRBV11-3 and J is TRBJ2-1; TRBD2 matches 10 bases. Trimming took 1 base from V and 4 from J; bases not matched to a gene: 10. This CDR3 comprises 18 residues. Germline V gene sequence: CDR1 SGHNT, CDR2 YENEEA. The CDR3 sequence: CASSLGGSSGSFYNEQFF. CDR3 nucleotides: TGTGCCAGCAGCTTAGGAGGGTCTAGCGGGAGTTTTTACAATGAGCAGTTCTTC.

The rearrangement joins TRBV28 to TRBJ2-7; possible D gene TRBD1, 5 bases. The CDR3 is 14 amino acids. CDR1 is MDHEN, CDR2 SYDVKM, per germline. Deletions cut 2 bases from V and 6 bases from J, with 14 bases between. The chain's CDR3 is CASSLPGEGAEQYF. The CDR3 DNA reads TGTGCCAGCAGTTTACCTGGAGAAGGGGCCGAGCAGTACTTC.

The V call is TRBV7-2, the J call TRBJ1-2; D remains unclear. This CDR3 region has 18 residues. The germline V and J ends were trimmed by 0 bases and 6 bases, with 23 bases remaining between them. Germline-derived CDR1 and CDR2 are SGHTA and FQGNSA. The CDR3 reads CASSLAEYTYFSRHGYTF. The CDR3, as DNA: TGTGCCAGCAGCTTAGCCGAGTACACGTATTTCTCTCGGCATGGCTACACCTTC.

The rearrangement uses TRBV7-8 and TRBJ2-3, with 12 bases lining up with TRBD2. J was trimmed by 6 bases and V by 5 bases; bases with no gene match: 12. The CDR3 runs to 17 residues. Per the germline V gene, CDR1 is SGHVS and CDR2 is FQNEAQ. The CDR3: CASSHKSSGRASDTQYF. Here the CDR3 DNA reads TGTGCCAGCAGCCACAAATCTAGCGGGAGGGCCTCGGATACGCAGTATTTT.

The chain has TRBV27 and TRBJ2-7; 8 bases map to TRBD1. V lost 6 bases to trimming and J lost 5 bases; unmatched junction nucleotides: 12. Germline CDR1 is MNHEY and CDR2 is SMNVEV (reference sequence). The CDR3 loop spans 15 amino acids. The CDR3 nucleotides are TGTGCCAGCAGCAAGTCGGGACAGGTGATCGACGAGCAGTACTTC. It specifies CASSKSGQVIDEQYF.

The chain recombines TRBV11-2 with TRBJ1-2; D remains unclear. Germline V CDR1 and CDR2: SGHAT, FQNNGV. Deletions cut 1 base from V and 4 bases from J, with 7 bases between. The CDR3 has 13 residues. The CDR3 coding sequence is TGTGCCAGCAGCTTAGGCCTCGGCTATGGCTACACCTTC. It yields the protein CASSLGLGYGYTF.

The chain carries TRBV29-1 and TRBJ1-1; no definite D call. The V end was cut by 3 bases, the J end by 3 bases, with 5 bases between. CDR3 size: 11 residues. Germline V gives CDR1 SQVTM, CDR2 ANQGSEA. The CDR3 reads CSVERYTEAFF. The CDR3 DNA reads TGCAGCGTTGAGCGGTACACTGAAGCTTTCTTT.

The chain links TRBV4-2 to TRBJ2-1; 9 bases line up with TRBD2. CDR1 LGHNA and CDR2 YNFKEQ come from the germline V gene. CDR3 length: 15 amino acids. Trimming took 1 base from V and 9 from J; bases not matched to a gene: 7. The CDR3 is CASSQGLAGETEQFF. The CDR3 nucleotides read TGTGCCAGCAGCCAAGGGTTAGCGGGAGAAACTGAGCAGTTCTTC.

The rearrangement uses TRBV6-5 and TRBJ1-1; D gene ambiguous. There are 15 residues in the CDR3. V was trimmed by 2 bases and J by 2 bases, leaving 12 bases between them. Germline CDR1 reads MNHEY; CDR2 reads SVGAGI. As DNA, the CDR3 is TGTGCCAGCAGTTACACCGGGAACGGAAACACTGAAGCTTTCTTT. Protein: CASSYTGNGNTEAFF.

This chain links TRBV5-1 with TRBJ2-1; 11 positions agree with TRBD2. Germline values: CDR1 SGHRS, CDR2 YFSETQ. V trimming: 1 base; J trimming: 7 bases; junction bases outside the gene matches: 7. The CDR3 length is 16 residues. CDR3 region: CASSLKLAGVSNEQFF. CDR3 in DNA: TGCGCCAGCAGCTTGAAACTAGCGGGAGTTAGTAATGAGCAGTTCTTC.